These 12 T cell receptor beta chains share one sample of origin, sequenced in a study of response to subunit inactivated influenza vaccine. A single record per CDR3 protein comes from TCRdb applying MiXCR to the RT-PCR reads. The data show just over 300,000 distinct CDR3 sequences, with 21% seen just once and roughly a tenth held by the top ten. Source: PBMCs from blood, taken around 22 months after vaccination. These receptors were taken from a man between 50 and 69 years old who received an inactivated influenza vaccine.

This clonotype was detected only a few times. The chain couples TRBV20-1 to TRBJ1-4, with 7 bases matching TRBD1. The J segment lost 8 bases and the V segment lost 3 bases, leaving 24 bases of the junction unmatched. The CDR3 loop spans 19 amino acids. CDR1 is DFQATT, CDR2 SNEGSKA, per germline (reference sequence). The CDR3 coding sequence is TGCAGTGCTAGTAATAGGGAGACAGGGTATTTGGCCTTGGGGGAAAAACTGTTTTTT. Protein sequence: CSASNRETGYLALGEKLFF.

As DNA, the CDR3 is TGTGCCAGCAGCCAGGGGACAACTTCCTCCGGGACTGAAGCTTTCTTT. Protein: CASSQGTTSSGTEAFF. The chain combines TRBV11-1 with TRBJ1-1; D may be TRBD1 (6 bases). The CDR3 is 16 amino acids. V lost 5 bases and J lost 5, with 21 bases in between. Per the germline V gene, CDR1 is SGHAT and CDR2 is FQDESV (reference sequence).

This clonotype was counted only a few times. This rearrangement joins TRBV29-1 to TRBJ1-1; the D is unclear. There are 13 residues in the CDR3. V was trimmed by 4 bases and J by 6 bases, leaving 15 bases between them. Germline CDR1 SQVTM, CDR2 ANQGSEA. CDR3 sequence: CSVVAFLSAEAFF. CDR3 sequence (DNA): TGCAGCGTTGTCGCTTTTCTCTCCGCTGAAGCTTTCTTT. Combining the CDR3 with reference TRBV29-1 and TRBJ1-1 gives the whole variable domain SAVISQKPSRDICQRGTSLTIQCQVDSQVTMMFWYRQQPGQSLTLIATANQGSEATYESGFVIDKFPISRPNLTFSTLTVSNMSPEDSSIYLCSVVAFLSAEAFFGQGTRLTVV.

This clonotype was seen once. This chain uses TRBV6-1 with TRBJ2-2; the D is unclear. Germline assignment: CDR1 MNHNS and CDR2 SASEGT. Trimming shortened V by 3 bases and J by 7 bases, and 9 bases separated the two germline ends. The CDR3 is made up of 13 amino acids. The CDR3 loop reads CASSEVPGGELFF. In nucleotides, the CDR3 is TGTGCCAGCAGTGAGGTACCCGGCGGGGAGCTGTTTTTT.

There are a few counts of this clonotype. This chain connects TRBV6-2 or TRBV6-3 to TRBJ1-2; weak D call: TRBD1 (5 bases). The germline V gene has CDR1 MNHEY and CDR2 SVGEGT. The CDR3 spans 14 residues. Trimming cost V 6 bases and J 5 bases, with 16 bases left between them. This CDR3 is CASSRWQGPYGYTF. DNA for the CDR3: TGTGCCAGCAGCCGCTGGCAGGGACCTTATGGCTACACCTTC.

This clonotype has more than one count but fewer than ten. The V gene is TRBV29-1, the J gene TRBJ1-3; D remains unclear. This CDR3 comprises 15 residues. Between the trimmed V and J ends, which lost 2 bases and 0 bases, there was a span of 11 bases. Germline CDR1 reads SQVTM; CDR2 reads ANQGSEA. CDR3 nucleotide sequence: TGCAGCGTTGAATTGTTGGAGCTCTCTGGAAACACCATATATTTT. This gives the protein CSVELLELSGNTIYF.

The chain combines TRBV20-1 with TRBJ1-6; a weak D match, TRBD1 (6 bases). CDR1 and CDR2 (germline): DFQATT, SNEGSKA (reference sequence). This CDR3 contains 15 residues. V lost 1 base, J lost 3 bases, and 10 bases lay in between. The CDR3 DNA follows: TGCAGTGCTAGAGTCTTACAGGGCTATAATTCACCCCTCCACTTT. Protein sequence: CSARVLQGYNSPLHF.

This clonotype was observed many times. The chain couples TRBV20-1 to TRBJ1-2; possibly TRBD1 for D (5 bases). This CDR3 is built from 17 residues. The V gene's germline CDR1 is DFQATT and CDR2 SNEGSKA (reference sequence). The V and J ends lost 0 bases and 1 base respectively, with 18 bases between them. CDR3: CSARDPPRESINYGYTF. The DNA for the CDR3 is TGCAGTGCTAGAGATCCCCCCAGGGAATCCATTAACTATGGCTACACCTTC.

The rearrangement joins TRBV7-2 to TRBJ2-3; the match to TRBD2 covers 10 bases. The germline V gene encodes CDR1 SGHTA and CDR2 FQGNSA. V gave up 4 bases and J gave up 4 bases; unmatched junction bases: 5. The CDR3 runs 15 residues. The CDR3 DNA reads TGTGCCAGCAGCTCTTTTAGCGGGGGGCCAGATACGCAGTATTTT. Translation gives CASSSFSGGPDTQYF.

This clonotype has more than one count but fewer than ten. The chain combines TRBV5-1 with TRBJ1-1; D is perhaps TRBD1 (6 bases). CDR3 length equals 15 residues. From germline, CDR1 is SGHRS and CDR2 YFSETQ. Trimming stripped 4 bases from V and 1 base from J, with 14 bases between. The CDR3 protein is CASSPRTVPNTEAFF. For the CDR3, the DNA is TGCGCCAGCAGCCCGCGGACAGTTCCGAACACTGAAGCTTTCTTT.

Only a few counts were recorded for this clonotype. DNA of the CDR3: TGCGCCAGCACCTACAGGGGGACGGATAATTCACCCCTCCACTTT. Translating gives CASTYRGTDNSPLHF. The chain joins TRBV5-1 to TRBJ1-6, with 8 bases lining up with TRBD1. The V gene end was trimmed by 6 bases and the J gene end by 5 bases; junction bases not matched to a gene: 7. Germline V gives CDR1 SGHRS, CDR2 YFSETQ. The CDR3 is 15 amino acids.

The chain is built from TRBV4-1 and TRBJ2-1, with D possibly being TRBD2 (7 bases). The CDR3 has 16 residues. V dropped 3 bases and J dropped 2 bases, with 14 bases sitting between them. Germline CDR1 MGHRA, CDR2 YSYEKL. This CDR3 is CASSHISGGPYNEQFF. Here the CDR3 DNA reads TGCGCCAGCAGCCACATTTCCGGGGGGCCCTACAATGAGCAGTTCTTC.